Listed here are 23 T cell receptor beta chains from one sample, sequenced in a study of blood T cell repertoires in COVID-19. The protocol was immunoSEQ multiplex PCR, while the TCRdb copy is restricted to in-frame clones and leaves out a portion. The sample yields 350,000 to 450,000 clones, over 80% seen once. Sequenced input: PBMCs or T cells enriched from blood (not recorded which). The receptors here all came from a woman between 50 and 59 years old who had recovered from COVID-19.

For this clone: The same CDR3 is also encoded by other DNA sequences in this sample. V is TRBV7-9 and J is TRBJ1-5, with D maybe TRBD1 (6 bases). Germline-derived CDR1 and CDR2 are SEHNR and FQNEAQ (reference sequence). The CDR3 is 15 amino acids. The V gene lost 3 bases and the J gene lost 0 bases, with 9 bases spanning the gap. DNA for the CDR3: TGTGCCAGCAGCTTGGCAGGGGATAGCAATCAGCCCCAGCATTTT. Encoded protein: CASSLAGDSNQPQHF.

The chain has TRBV5-4 and TRBJ2-3, with a weak D call TRBD1 (6 bases). Germline loops: CDR1 SGHNT, CDR2 YYREEE (reference sequence). The CDR3 has 16 amino acids. With 3 bases removed from V and 5 bases from J, the gap between germline ends came to 19 bases. CDR3 nucleotide sequence: TGTGCCAGCAGCTCGAAGACAGGAATTTGGGGAGATACGCAGTATTTT. Its protein product is CASSSKTGIWGDTQYF.

The chain joins TRBV7-2 to TRBJ1-6; 10 bases match TRBD1. The germline V gene has CDR1 SGHTA and CDR2 FQGNSA. V shed 1 base, J shed 8 bases, and the junction held 5 bases outside the gene matches. The CDR3 consists of 16 residues. The CDR3 loop reads CASSLVWTGGDSPLHF. The DNA of the CDR3 is TGTGCCAGCAGCTTAGTCTGGACAGGGGGAGATTCACCCCTCCACTTT.

This sequence joins TRBV19 and TRBJ1-5, with 7 bases fitting TRBD1. Germline V lookup: CDR1 LNHDA, CDR2 SQIVND (reference sequence). The CDR3 runs 15 residues. The V and J ends lost 3 bases and 1 base, in that order; junction bases with no gene match: 3. CDR3 protein: CASSIWTGSNQPQHF. The CDR3 DNA sequence: TGTGCCAGTAGTATTTGGACAGGCAGCAATCAGCCCCAGCATTTT.

A remark on this clone: The sample holds other DNA sequences that translate to the same CDR3. The J gene is TRBJ1-1, the V gene TRBV6-5, with 11 bases matching TRBD1. The CDR3 is 14 amino acids. The germline V gene encodes CDR1 MNHEY and CDR2 SVGAGI. After removal of 6 bases from V and 5 bases from J, the junction contained 5 bases not matched to a gene. The CDR3 loop is CASRTGTGGTEAFF. The CDR3 bases are TGTGCCAGCAGGACCGGGACAGGGGGTACTGAAGCTTTCTTT.

This clone turned up a few times. This chain links TRBV5-6 with TRBJ2-3; D possibly corresponds to TRBD1 (5 bases). Germline lookup yields CDR1 SGHDT and CDR2 YYEEEE. This CDR3 spans 13 amino acids. Trimming took off 5 bases at V and 2 bases at J, with 9 bases between the two ends. The CDR3 protein is CASRAGNTDTQYF. CDR3 bases: TGTGCCAGCAGGGCAGGGAACACAGATACGCAGTATTTT.

The V call is TRBV6-5, the J call TRBJ2-5, with TRBD2 identical over 8 bases. This CDR3 contains 14 residues. The trim removed 8 bases at V and 7 bases at J, leaving 12 bases unmatched. Germline CDR1 reads MNHEY; CDR2 reads SVGAGI. This CDR3 reads CASQPPGLDGTQYF. Written as DNA, the CDR3 is TGTGCCAGCCAGCCTCCGGGACTAGACGGGACCCAGTACTTC.

The V call is TRBV6-2 or TRBV6-3, the J call TRBJ2-7; tentatively, D is TRBD1 (6 bases). The CDR3 totals 11 residues. V dropped 5 bases and J dropped 5 bases, with 7 bases sitting between them. The germline V gene encodes CDR1 MNHEY and CDR2 SVGEGT. CDR3 region: CASSQGNEQYF. CDR3 nucleotides: TGTGCCAGCAGTCAGGGGAACGAGCAGTACTTC.

This clone was observed at least ten times. The sample has other DNA sequences that encode this CDR3 too. The CDR3 region has the DNA TGTGCCAGCAGTCTACAGGGTGCCTATGGCTACACCTTC. Encoded protein: CASSLQGAYGYTF. The genes are TRBV5-4 and TRBJ1-2, with D perhaps matching TRBD1 (6 bases). The germline CDR1 and CDR2 sequences are SGHNT and YYREEE (reference sequence). V was clipped by 5 bases and J by 4 bases, with 12 bases between them. The CDR3 length is 13 residues.

The genes are TRBV19 and TRBJ1-5; D unresolved. Per the germline V gene, CDR1 is LNHDA and CDR2 is SQIVND (reference sequence). Between the trimmed V and J ends, which lost 7 bases and 3 bases, there was a span of 10 bases. This CDR3 comprises 13 residues. The CDR3 DNA reads TGTGCCAGTACGTGGGCTTCCAATCAGCCCCAGCATTTT. It translates to CASTWASNQPQHF.

This clone was observed a few times. V and J are TRBV15 and TRBJ2-3; 9 nucleotides agree with TRBD1. After removal of 0 bases from V and 1 base from J, the junction contained 11 bases not matched to a gene. The CDR3 is 19 residues long. Germline CDR1 and CDR2: LNHNV and YYDKDF (reference sequence). The CDR3 reads CATSRDRLWGTGRTDTQYF. CDR3 nucleotide sequence: TGTGCCACCAGCAGAGATCGTTTATGGGGGACAGGGCGCACAGATACGCAGTATTTT.

The gene calls are TRBV30 and TRBJ2-7, with 7 bases lining up with TRBD1. Germline trimming cut 4 bases from V and 2 bases from J; bases unmatched to any gene: 5. The V gene's germline CDR1 is GTSNPN and CDR2 SVGIG (reference sequence). The length of the CDR3 is 13 residues. CDR3 loop: CAWTLGTAYEQYF. The CDR3 bases are TGTGCCTGGACCTTAGGGACAGCCTACGAGCAGTACTTC.

This clone was counted a single time. This chain uses TRBV7-2 with TRBJ1-1; D gene unclear. The V gene's germline CDR1 is SGHTA and CDR2 FQGNSA. The CDR3 has 14 amino acids. V was shortened by 4 bases and J by 5 bases, with 14 bases between the two germline ends. CDR3 amino acids: CASSSPNPGTEAFF. The CDR3 nucleotides read TGTGCCAGCAGCTCGCCAAACCCCGGGACTGAAGCTTTCTTT.

This clone is a singleton in its sample. The chain recombines TRBV28 with TRBJ1-3, with D possibly TRBD1 on 5 matching bases. V lost 0 bases and J lost 1, with 10 bases in between. The CDR3 has 16 amino acids. Germline lookup yields CDR1 MDHEN and CDR2 SYDVKM. CDR3 DNA: TGTGCCAGCAGTTTATGGGGCCAGGGTTCTGGAAACACCATATATTTT. Translation gives CASSLWGQGSGNTIYF.

V gene TRBV4-3 combines with J gene TRBJ2-7; the match to TRBD1 covers 8 bases. The CDR3 is 14 residues long. Germline CDR1 LGHNA, CDR2 YSLEER. After removal of 1 base from V and 4 bases from J, the junction contained 3 bases not matched to a gene. The CDR3 DNA reads as TGCGCCAGCAGCCAAGGGACAGGGAAATACGAGCAGTACTTC. Amino acids: CASSQGTGKYEQYF.

The chain combines TRBV7-3 with TRBJ1-6; perhaps TRBD1 as D (5 bases). V shed 0 bases and J shed 10 bases, with 10 bases lying between them. CDR1 is SGHTA and CDR2 is FQGTGA in the germline V gene. The CDR3 spans 14 residues. CDR3 sequence (DNA): TGTGCCAGCAGCTTAACGGACATGGGATCACCCCTCCACTTT. This codes for CASSLTDMGSPLHF. Filled out from reference TRBV7-3 and TRBJ1-6, the complete variable domain reads GAGVSQTPSNKVTEKGKYVELRCDPISGHTALYWYRQSLGQGPEFLIYFQGTGAADDSGLPNDRFFAVRPEGSVSTLKIQRTERGDSAVYLCASSLTDMGSPLHFGNGTRLTVT.

The rearrangement uses TRBV5-8 and TRBJ2-7; maybe TRBD2 (6 bases). This CDR3 region has 16 residues. With 2 bases removed from V and 0 bases from J, the gap between germline ends came to 15 bases. CDR1 is SGHTS, CDR2 YDEGEE, per germline. CDR3 sequence (DNA): TGTGCCAGCAGCTTCTCCGGGAGTCTTGCCTCCTACGAGCAGTACTTC. Amino acids: CASSFSGSLASYEQYF. Drawing the rest from reference TRBV5-8 and TRBJ2-7, the complete variable domain is EAGVTQSPTHLIKTRGQQATLRCSPISGHTSVYWYQQALGLGLQFLLWYDEGEERNRGNFPPRFSGRQFPNYSSELNVNALELEDSALYLCASSFSGSLASYEQYFGPGTRLTVT.

This clone was detected only a few times. The V call is TRBV7-6, the J call TRBJ1-1; TRBD1 aligns across 9 bases. Trimming at V came to 1 base and at J to 4 bases, leaving 4 bases not matched to a gene. CDR3 length: 15 residues. The germline CDR1 and CDR2 sequences are SGHVS and FNYEAQ. CDR3 residues: CASSLGGQGGTEAFF. The CDR3, as DNA: TGTGCCAGCAGCTTAGGGGGACAGGGTGGCACTGAAGCTTTCTTT.

This chain uses TRBV3-1 (or the pseudogene TRBV3-2) with TRBJ1-2; D remains ambiguous. The CDR3 has 15 residues. CDR1 LGHDT and CDR2 YNNKEL come from the germline V gene (reference sequence). Trimming stripped 3 bases from V and 2 bases from J, with 13 bases between. DNA for the CDR3: TGTGCCAGCAGCCAGTTCTCGGGTTCGAACTATGGCTACACCTTC. It encodes CASSQFSGSNYGYTF.

The chain links TRBV3-1 (or the pseudogene TRBV3-2) to TRBJ1-5; D possibly corresponds to TRBD1 (6 bases). V lost 0 bases and J lost 4, with 7 bases in between. This CDR3 comprises 14 residues. Germline V CDR1 and CDR2: LGHDT, YNNKEL (reference sequence). CDR3 in amino acids: CASSQDRGNQPQHF. In DNA form, the CDR3 reads TGTGCCAGCAGCCAAGACAGGGGAAATCAGCCCCAGCATTTT.

The CDR3 bases are TGTGCCAGCAGCCCGCTCCCCGGGACAGGGGGCAGAGATACGCAGTATTTT. It translates to CASSPLPGTGGRDTQYF. V usage is TRBV3-1 (or the pseudogene TRBV3-2) and J usage is TRBJ2-3, with 12 bases fitting TRBD1. The CDR3 is made up of 17 amino acids. With 4 bases clipped from V and 5 bases from J, the junction kept 10 bases outside the gene matches. Germline V gene sequence: CDR1 LGHDT, CDR2 YNNKEL (reference sequence).

This clone was seen only once. The chain joins TRBV19 to TRBJ2-5; D is ambiguous. The V gene lost 2 bases and the J gene lost 4 bases, with 11 bases spanning the gap. CDR1 LNHDA and CDR2 SQIVND come from the germline V gene (reference sequence). The CDR3 consists of 14 residues. The CDR3 is CASSISYARETQYF. CDR3 bases: TGTGCCAGTAGTATATCGTACGCCAGAGAGACCCAGTACTTC.

Note on this clone: Possible read error: a much larger clone is one base away. This sequence joins TRBV9 and TRBJ1-2; 8 bases map to TRBD1. This CDR3 has 14 residues. The trim removed 4 bases at V and 4 bases at J, leaving 6 bases unmatched. Germline V gene data show CDR1 as SGDLS and CDR2 as YYNGEE. CDR3 in amino acids: CASSPSTGAYGYTF. Written as DNA, the CDR3 is TGTGCCAGCAGCCCGTCGACAGGGGCCTATGGCTACACCTTC.